This record looks at one T cell receptor (beta chain) sequence and its context. V lost 8 bases and J lost 2, with 13 bases in between. Germline CDR1 MGHRA, CDR2 YSYEKL. This CDR3 contains 13 residues. This sample stems from a study of blood T cell repertoires in COVID-19. Study-level information: From T cells, B-cell-depleted T cells, or PBMCs came the material, which was cDNA or gDNA.

Profiled with immunoSEQ multiplex PCR; TCRdb holds only in-frame clones, not every one. Of about 69,000 clones in the sample, approximately 78% were seen once. The chain employs TRBV4-1 and TRBJ2-7; D is possibly TRBD1 (6 bases). This receptor was identified in a human donor in a cohort sampled during active COVID-19. Sequenced: peripheral blood. The CDR3 loop reads CASSQWTAYEQYF. In DNA, the CDR3 is TGCGCCAGCTCTCAGTGGACAGCCTACGAGCAGTACTTC.